The rows below give T cell receptor beta chains drawn from one sample of a study of T cells in Graves' hyperthyroidism and ophthalmopathy. TCRdb passed the multiplex PCR reads through MiXCR, listing each CDR3 protein once. The data contain 560,000 or so distinct CDR3 sequences, 40% to 55% of them singletons. Sequencing was done on a sample of peripheral blood or thyroid tissue (not recorded which). The receptors here all came from a woman aged 18-29 years with Graves' hyperthyroidism. Each CDR3 is given with its conserved first and last residue. The order of the fields is CDR3 length, V gene, D gene, clone size, J gene, CDR3 protein, CDR3 DNA. D genes are given only for firm matches. Expanded clones are given a class, and other clones once, few, many or no size at all.

16,TRBV4-2,NA,NA,TRBJ2-7,CASSQDETGLAYEQYF,TGTGCCAGCAGCCAAGATGAGACAGGTCTCGCCTACGAGCAGTACTTC
15,TRBV6-5,TRBD2,few,TRBJ2-7,CASRYGTSGSYEQYF,TGTGCCAGCAGGTACGGGACTAGCGGGAGTTACGAGCAGTACTTC
14,TRBV29-1,TRBD1,many,TRBJ1-4,CSVVYLGQSEKLFF,TGCAGCGTTGTCTATCTGGGACAGTCAGAAAAACTGTTTTTT
10,TRBV2,NA,many,TRBJ1-2,CASSGLSYTF,TGTGCCAGCTCAGGGTTGAGCTACACCTTC
15,TRBV29-1,NA,NA,TRBJ2-3,CSVDVASDLADTQYF,TGCAGCGTTGATGTGGCTAGCGATCTGGCAGATACGCAGTATTTT
14,TRBV12-3/TRBV12-4,NA,NA,TRBJ2-5,CASSFPARQETQYF,TGTGCCAGCAGTTTCCCGGCCAGGCAAGAGACCCAGTACTTC
16,TRBV6-5,NA,NA,TRBJ2-2,CASSFYSIRNTGELFF,TGTGCCAGCAGTTTCTATAGCATCCGTAACACCGGGGAGCTGTTTTTT
14,TRBV10-3,TRBD1,NA,TRBJ1-6,CAISAGQGSSPLHF,TGTGCCATCAGTGCCGGACAGGGGTCTTCACCCCTCCACTTT
12,TRBV11-2,NA,NA,TRBJ2-2,CASSPLVGELFF,TGTGCCAGCAGCCCTCTGGTAGGGGAGCTGTTTTTT
15,TRBV5-8,TRBD1,NA,TRBJ2-7,CASSKNRGSSYEQYF,TGTGCCAGCAGTAAGAACAGGGGGAGCTCCTACGAGCAGTACTTC
16,TRBV2,NA,NA,TRBJ1-1,CASSSSAGGALSVAFF,TGTGCCAGCAGCTCCTCAGCCGGGGGGGCGCTGAGTGTGGCTTTCTTT
15,TRBV25-1,TRBD1,NA,TRBJ1-6,CASSPLQGANSPLHF,TGTGCCAGCAGCCCCCTCCAGGGGGCGAATTCACCCCTCCACTTT
17,TRBV19,NA,NA,TRBJ1-3,CASSPQGGGQFRNTIYF,TGTGCCAGTAGTCCACAAGGGGGTGGACAGTTTCGAAACACCATATATTTT
14,TRBV10-3,TRBD1,many,TRBJ1-2,CAISGGQGGYGYTF,TGTGCCATCAGTGGGGGACAGGGAGGCTATGGCTACACCTTC
12,TRBV5-1,NA,NA,TRBJ1-5,CASRSAGQPQHF,TGCGCCAGCAGATCGGCGGGTCAGCCCCAGCATTTT
13,TRBV7-6,NA,NA,TRBJ1-1,CASSSGQNTEALF,TGTGCCAGCAGCTCGGGACAAAACACTGAAGCTCTCTTT
16,TRBV5-1,TRBD1,NA,TRBJ1-1,CASSSHPGGSNTEAFF,TGCGCCAGCAGCTCCCATCCAGGGGGCTCGAACACTGAAGCTTTCTTT
15,TRBV7-2,NA,NA,TRBJ1-2,CASSLAHPGDYGYTF,TGTGCCAGCAGCTTAGCGCACCCAGGGGACTATGGCTACACCTTC
15,TRBV7-6,TRBD2,many,TRBJ2-5,CASSLIAGGPETQYF,TGTGCCAGCAGCCTCATAGCGGGAGGGCCGGAGACCCAGTACTTC
15,TRBV7-9,NA,NA,TRBJ2-7,CASSLDLAPLGEQYF,TGTGCCAGCAGCTTAGATTTGGCACCGCTGGGCGAGCAGTACTTC
14,TRBV25-1,NA,few,TRBJ2-1,CASSESHGYNEQFF,TGTGCCAGCAGTGAATCCCACGGGTACAATGAGCAGTTCTTC
14,TRBV12-3/TRBV12-4,NA,few,TRBJ1-5,CASSRAGSNQPQHF,TGTGCCAGCAGCCGTGCAGGAAGCAATCAGCCCCAGCATTTT
12,TRBV7-9,NA,few,TRBJ2-3,CASTVSTDTQYF,TGTGCCAGCACTGTTAGCACAGATACGCAGTATTTT
15,TRBV25-1,NA,NA,TRBJ1-3,CACSASWGSGNTIYF,NA
16,TRBV15,TRBD1,NA,TRBJ1-6,CATSRDRGQMNSPLHF,TGTGCCACCAGCAGAGATCGGGGACAGATGAATTCACCCCTCCACTTT
15,TRBV14,TRBD2,NA,TRBJ2-1,CASRRVGEGPNEQFF,TGTGCCAGCCGCCGTGTAGGGGAGGGACCTAATGAGCAGTTCTTC
14,TRBV20-1,NA,few,TRBJ2-6,CSARGAPVANVLTF,TGCAGTGCCCGAGGTGCTCCGGTGGCCAACGTCCTGACTTTC
14,TRBV20-1,TRBD2,NA,TRBJ2-5,CSAKAGGPKETQYF,TGCAGTGCGAAAGCGGGAGGGCCTAAAGAGACCCAGTACTTC
14,TRBV20-1,NA,many,TRBJ2-5,CSATMDWMQETQYF,TGCAGTGCTACAATGGACTGGATGCAAGAGACCCAGTACTTC
14,TRBV7-2,NA,few,TRBJ1-4,CASSLTELNEKLFF,TGTGCCAGCAGCCTGACAGAGCTTAATGAAAAACTGTTTTTT
15,TRBV6-1,NA,NA,TRBJ2-7,CASSPSQPYWDEQYF,TGTGCCAGCAGCCCATCTCAGCCGTATTGGGACGAGCAGTACTTC
16,TRBV12-3/TRBV12-4,NA,few,TRBJ2-6,CASSFSGAFGANVLTF,TGTGCCAGCAGTTTTTCTGGGGCCTTCGGGGCCAACGTCCTGACTTTC
16,TRBV7-3,TRBD1,NA,TRBJ1-1,CASSPLTGVWNTEAFF,TGTGCCAGCAGCCCGCTGACAGGGGTTTGGAACACTGAAGCTTTCTTC
13,TRBV20-1,TRBD2,NA,TRBJ2-3,CSASGRAADTQYF,TGCAGTGCTAGCGGGAGGGCCGCAGATACGCAGTATTTT